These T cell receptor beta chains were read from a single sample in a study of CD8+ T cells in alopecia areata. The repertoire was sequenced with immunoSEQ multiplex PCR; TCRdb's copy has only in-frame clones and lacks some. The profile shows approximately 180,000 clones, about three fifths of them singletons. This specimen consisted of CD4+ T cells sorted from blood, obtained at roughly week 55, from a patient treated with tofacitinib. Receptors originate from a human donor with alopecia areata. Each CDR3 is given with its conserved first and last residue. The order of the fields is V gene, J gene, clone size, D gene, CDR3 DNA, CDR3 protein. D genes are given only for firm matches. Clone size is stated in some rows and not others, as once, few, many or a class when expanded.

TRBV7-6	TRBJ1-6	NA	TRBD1	TGTGCCAGCAGCAAGGGACAGAAATATAATTCACCCCTCCACTTT	CASSKGQKYNSPLHF
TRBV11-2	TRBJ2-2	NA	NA	TGTGCCAGCAGCGTGTCCGGGGGAGACACCGGGGAGCTGTTTTTT	CASSVSGGDTGELFF
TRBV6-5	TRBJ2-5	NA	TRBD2	TGTGCCAGCAGACGCGGGGGGCCCCAAGAGACCCAGTACTTC	CASRRGGPQETQYF
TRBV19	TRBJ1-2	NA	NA	TGTGCCAGTAGCCCAGTGAGTGCGGCGCGTGGCTACACCTTC	CASSPVSAARGYTF
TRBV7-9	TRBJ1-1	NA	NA	TGTGCCAGCAGCTCCACCTGGGGAGGGAACACTGAAGCTTTCTTT	CASSSTWGGNTEAFF
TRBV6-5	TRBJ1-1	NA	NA	TGTGCCAGCGTCACTTCGCAGGGGGCTTTCTTT	CASVTSQGAFF
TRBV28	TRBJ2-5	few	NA	TGTGCCAGCAGCCCGCTTGGTGGCGGGCCCGAGACCCAGTACTTC	CASSPLGGGPETQYF
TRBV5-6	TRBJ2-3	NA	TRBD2	TGTGCCAGCAGCTTAGACCGTGGACTAGTAGGCACAGATACGCAGTATTTT	CASSLDRGLVGTDTQYF
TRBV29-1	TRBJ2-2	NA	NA	TGCAGCGTTGAAATTTCGAGCACCGGGGAGCTGTTTTTT	CSVEISSTGELFF
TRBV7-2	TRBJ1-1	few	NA	TGTGCCAGCAGCTTAGGGACAATGAACACTGAAGCTTTCTTT	CASSLGTMNTEAFF
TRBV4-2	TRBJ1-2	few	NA	TGTGCCAGCAGCCAAGGTTCAGGGCTGCCCCAGGGCGACAGGAATGGCTACACCTTC	CASSQGSGLPQGDRNGYTF
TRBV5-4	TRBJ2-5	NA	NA	TGTGCCAGCAGCTTGGGGGGGAAAGAGACCCAGTACTTC	CASSLGGKETQYF
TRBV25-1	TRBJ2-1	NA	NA	TGTGCCAGCAGTGATGGGGGAATGGTTATCGATGAGCAGTTCTTC	CASSDGGMVIDEQFF
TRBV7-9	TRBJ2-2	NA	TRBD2	TGTGCCAGCAGCTTACCGGGGAGGGCGAACACCGGGGAGCTGTTTTTT	CASSLPGRANTGELFF
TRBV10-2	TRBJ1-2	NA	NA	TGCGCCAGCAGTGAGTCCGGGTCCTATGGCTACACCTTC	CASSESGSYGYTF
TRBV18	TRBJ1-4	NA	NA	TGTGCCAGCTCACTCCGGGCCAGGGGTGAAAAACTGTTTTTT	CASSLRARGEKLFF
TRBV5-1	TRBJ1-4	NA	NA	TGCGCCAGCACCTTCGGGGAAGGAACTAATGAAAAACTGTTTTTT	CASTFGEGTNEKLFF
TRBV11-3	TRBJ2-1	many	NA	TGTGCCAGCAGCTTAGGTAGAATGAGCAATGAGCAGTTCTTC	CASSLGRMSNEQFF
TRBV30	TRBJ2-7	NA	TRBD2	TGTGCCTGGAGTGCTCCTAGCGGGGGGAGCTCCTACGAGCAGTACTTC	CAWSAPSGGSSYEQYF
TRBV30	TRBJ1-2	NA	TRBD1	TGTGCCTGGACCCTGCCACTTTGGGACAGGGACTTCTATGGCTACACCTTC	CAWTLPLWDRDFYGYTF
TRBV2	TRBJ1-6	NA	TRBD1	TGTGCCAGCAGTTTACAGGGGAGGAATTCACCCCTCCACTTT	CASSLQGRNSPLHF
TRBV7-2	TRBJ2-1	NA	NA	TGTGCCAGCAGCTTATTTGCCCATGAGCAGTTCTTC	CASSLFAHEQFF
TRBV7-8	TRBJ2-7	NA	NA	TGTGCCAGCAGCCAAACCAGGGGCTCGAGCGAGCAGTACTTC	CASSQTRGSSEQYF
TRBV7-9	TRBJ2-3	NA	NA	TGTGCCAGCAGCTTAGGGGACTCCGATACGCAGTATTTT	CASSLGDSDTQYF
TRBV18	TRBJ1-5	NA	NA	TGTGCCAGCTCACCAGAGATCAATCAGCCCCAGCATTTT	CASSPEINQPQHF
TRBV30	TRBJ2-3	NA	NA	TGTGCCTGGAGTGTGGGGATTCCAGCAGATACGCAGTATTTT	CAWSVGIPADTQYF
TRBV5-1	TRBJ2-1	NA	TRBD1	TGCGCCAGCAGCTTGGGACAGGGCTCCTACAATGAGCAGTTCTTC	CASSLGQGSYNEQFF
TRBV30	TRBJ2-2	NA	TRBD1	TGTGCCTGGAGGGACAGGGGGGTCGGGGAGCTGTTTTTT	CAWRDRGVGELFF
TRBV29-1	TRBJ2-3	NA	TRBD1	TGCAGCGTTGTTCAGGACAGGGTGACAGATACGCAGTATTTT	CSVVQDRVTDTQYF
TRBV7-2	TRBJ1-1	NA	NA	TGTGCCAGCAGCTTAGCGCGGGGGCCTTCTGAAGCTTTCTTT	CASSLARGPSEAFF
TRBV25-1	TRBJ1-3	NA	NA	TGTGCCAGCAGTAGTGGCGGAAACTCTGGAAACACCATATATTTT	CASSSGGNSGNTIYF
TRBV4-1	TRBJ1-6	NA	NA	TGCGCCAGCAGCCCCGATCAGTATAATTCACCCCTCCACTTT	CASSPDQYNSPLHF
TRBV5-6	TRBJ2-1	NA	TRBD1	TGTGCCAGCAGGCTAAAGGGGGCAGCCTACAATGAGCAGTTCTTC	CASRLKGAAYNEQFF
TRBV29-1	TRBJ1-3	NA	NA	TGCAGCGTTCGAGGTCTCTCTGGAAACACCATATATTTT	CSVRGLSGNTIYF
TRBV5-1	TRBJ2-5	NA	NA	TGCGCCAGCAGCTTGGTAAATAGGGGAGAGACCCAGTACTTC	CASSLVNRGETQYF
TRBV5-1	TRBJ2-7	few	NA	TGCGCCAGCAGCTTGGTTCCGGGGACAACCTACGAGCAGTACTTC	CASSLVPGTTYEQYF
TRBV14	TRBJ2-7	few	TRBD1	TGTGCCAGCAGCCAAACCAGGGGGTCCGAGCAGTACTTC	CASSQTRGSEQYF
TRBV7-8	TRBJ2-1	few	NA	TGTGCCAGCAGCTTACGGGGAAGCAATGAGCAGTTCTTC	CASSLRGSNEQFF
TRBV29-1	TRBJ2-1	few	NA	TGCAGCGTTGAGACGACGTCCAAACAGCAGTTCTTC	CSVETTSKQQFF
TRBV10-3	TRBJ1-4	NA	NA	TGTGCCATCAGCGCCCAGGGAGGAGGGAATGAAAAACTGTTTTTT	CAISAQGGGNEKLFF